Following are 26 T cell receptor beta chains from one sample sequenced in a study of CD8 T cells in Susac syndrome. RNA was extracted with the RNeasy kit, and a quantity of roughly 0.45 to 1 ug was reverse transcribed using random hexamers. TCRdb fed the immunoSEQ multiplex PCR reads into MiXCR, producing one record per CDR3 protein. The sample includes about 94,000 distinct CDR3 sequences, around 94% of them seen just once. The sequenced sample was CD4+ T cells from PBMCs. These receptors were taken from a human donor with Susac syndrome.

The chain is built from TRBV29-1 and TRBJ1-1, with 7 bases aligning to TRBD1. This CDR3 has 14 residues. From germline, CDR1 is SQVTM and CDR2 ANQGSEA. V trimming: 4 bases; J trimming: 0 bases; junction bases outside the gene matches: 5. CDR3 residues: CSVGDSRLNTEAFF. The CDR3 nucleotides are TGCAGCGTTGGGGACAGCCGCCTGAACACTGAAGCTTTCTTT.

The chain links TRBV29-1 to TRBJ2-3, with D possibly TRBD1 on 6 matching bases. The germline V gene encodes CDR1 SQVTM and CDR2 ANQGSEA. Trimming took 5 bases from V and 0 from J, leaving 9 bases between them. CDR3 length: 13 amino acids. Written as DNA, the CDR3 is TGCAGCGTTAGAAGGGGGAGCACAGATACGCAGTATTTT. Amino acid sequence: CSVRRGSTDTQYF.

The chain uses TRBV5-6 and TRBJ2-5, with 9 bases matching TRBD2. The germline V gene has CDR1 SGHDT and CDR2 YYEEEE. The CDR3 sequence is 15 residues long. V dropped 2 bases and J dropped 2; count of bases not matched to a gene: 4. The chain's CDR3 is CASSFGLAGQETQYF. DNA for the CDR3: TGTGCCAGCAGCTTCGGGCTAGCGGGGCAAGAGACCCAGTACTTC.

This clonotype was found once. The V and J genes are TRBV19 and TRBJ2-2; D remains ambiguous. The V gene lost 5 bases and the J gene lost 2 bases, with 12 bases spanning the gap. The CDR3 has 15 amino acids. CDR1 and CDR2 from the germline V gene are LNHDA and SQIVND (reference sequence). The CDR3 DNA reads as TGTGCCAGTAGTTCGTCCAATATAAACACCGGGGAGCTGTTTTTT. Its protein is CASSSSNINTGELFF.

The rearrangement joins TRBV20-1 to TRBJ2-5, with 10 bases that match TRBD2. Germline CDR1 DFQATT, CDR2 SNEGSKA (reference sequence). This CDR3 region has 15 residues. Trimming took 5 bases from V and 4 from J; bases not matched to a gene: 10. The DNA for the CDR3 is TGCAGTGCTCCTAGCCGAAGGACTAGCGGAGAGACCCAGTACTTC. Amino acids: CSAPSRRTSGETQYF.

V usage is TRBV4-3 and J usage is TRBJ1-5; D is undetermined. Trimming removed 1 base at V and 4 bases at J, with 11 bases between. CDR3 length equals 15 residues. CDR1 LGHNA and CDR2 YSLEER come from the germline V gene. The CDR3 sequence is CASSQGASGNQPQHF. In DNA, the CDR3 is TGCGCCAGCAGCCAAGGGGCATCGGGGAATCAGCCCCAGCATTTT.

The rearrangement joins TRBV2 to TRBJ2-3; perhaps TRBD1 as D (6 bases). Trimming cost V 8 bases and J 4 bases, with 13 bases left between them. Per germline, CDR1 SNHLY and CDR2 FYNNEI. The CDR3 has 13 amino acids. DNA for the CDR3: TGTGCCAGCTTTCCGAAGGGGGCAGATACGCAGTATTTT. It encodes CASFPKGADTQYF.

This chain joins TRBV6-5 and TRBJ1-5; D might be TRBD1 (5 bases). The CDR3 totals 13 residues. V shed 5 bases and J shed 9 bases, with 14 bases lying between them. The germline V gene encodes CDR1 MNHEY and CDR2 SVGAGI. CDR3 region: CASSDDGGLPQHF. The CDR3 nucleotides read TGTGCCAGCAGTGACGACGGGGGGTTGCCCCAGCATTTT.

The chain uses TRBV20-1 and TRBJ1-1, with a tentative D call TRBD1 (5 bases). CDR3 length: 15 residues. Germline V gene data show CDR1 as DFQATT and CDR2 as SNEGSKA (reference sequence). V was clipped by 0 bases and J by 4 bases, with 15 bases between them. CDR3 loop: CSARDYRLRVTEAFF. CDR3 sequence (DNA): TGCAGTGCTAGAGATTACAGGTTGAGGGTCACTGAAGCTTTCTTT.

In its sample, this clonotype was seen once. This chain uses TRBV29-1 with TRBJ1-1; TRBD1 matches 7 bases. The CDR3 has 14 residues. Germline V lookup: CDR1 SQVTM, CDR2 ANQGSEA. The trim removed 8 bases at V and 1 base at J, leaving 10 bases unmatched. CDR3 sequence: CSLRTGMGNTEAFF. For the CDR3, the DNA is TGCAGCCTAAGGACAGGCATGGGGAACACTGAAGCTTTCTTT.

The chain couples TRBV27 to TRBJ1-6, with D tentatively TRBD1 (5 bases). V lost 4 bases and J 10 bases, leaving 20 bases between the germline ends. This CDR3 has 16 residues. From germline, CDR1 is MNHEY and CDR2 SMNVEV (reference sequence). The CDR3 region has the DNA TGTGCCAGCAGTTCCGCCCCGGGGGGGGTCGAATCACCCCTCCACTTT. Its protein is CASSSAPGGVESPLHF.

This chain uses TRBV19 with TRBJ2-1; TRBD2 matches 8 bases. V gave up 5 bases and J gave up 8 bases; unmatched junction bases: 5. Germline-derived CDR1 and CDR2 are LNHDA and SQIVND (reference sequence). This CDR3 is 13 amino acids long. The CDR3 here is CASSPSGGYEQFF. CDR3 nucleotides: TGTGCCAGTAGTCCGAGCGGGGGCTATGAGCAGTTCTTC.

The chain recombines TRBV28 with TRBJ2-7, with 11 bases matching TRBD1. The CDR3 covers 15 residues. V shed 6 bases, J shed 2 bases, and the junction held 6 bases outside the gene matches. Per germline, CDR1 MDHEN and CDR2 SYDVKM. CDR3 sequence reads: CASRSPGQGAYEQYF. DNA of the CDR3: TGTGCCAGCAGATCGCCGGGACAGGGGGCCTACGAGCAGTACTTC. Supplemented by reference TRBV28 and TRBJ2-7, the full variable domain reads DVKVTQSSRYLVKRTGEKVFLECVQDMDHENMFWYRQDPGLGLRLIYFSYDVKMKEKGDIPEGYSVSREKKERFSLILESASTNQTSMYLCASRSPGQGAYEQYFGPGTRLTVT.

The chain recombines TRBV24-1 with TRBJ2-5; D uncertain. The germline CDR1 and CDR2 sequences are KGHDR and SFDVKD. V was cut by 4 bases and J by 4 bases, with 6 bases left in between. There are 12 residues in the CDR3. CDR3 amino acids: CATSDPGETQYF. The CDR3 nucleotides read TGTGCCACCAGTGACCCAGGAGAGACCCAGTACTTC.

The V call is TRBV7-9, the J call TRBJ1-3, with TRBD1 identical over 8 bases. V lost 5 bases and J lost 2; bases outside the gene matches: 2. Germline values: CDR1 SEHNR, CDR2 FQNEAQ (reference sequence). This CDR3 contains 14 residues. In DNA form, the CDR3 reads TGTGCCAGCAGCCAACAGGGGGCTGGAAACACCATATATTTT. Protein product: CASSQQGAGNTIYF.

The chain combines TRBV7-9 with TRBJ2-5; TRBD2 aligns across 8 bases. The CDR3 extends over 15 amino acids. Trimming at V came to 5 bases and at J to 5 bases, leaving 10 bases not matched to a gene. The germline V gene encodes CDR1 SEHNR and CDR2 FQNEAQ (reference sequence). CDR3 sequence (DNA): TGTGCCAGCAGCCCTGGGCCAGCGGGGGTGGAGACCCAGTACTTC. Its translation: CASSPGPAGVETQYF.

The chain recombines TRBV29-1 with TRBJ1-6, with 7 bases aligning to TRBD1. This CDR3 comprises 13 residues. Losses at the gene ends were 6 bases for V and 5 bases for J; bases not matched to a gene: 4. The germline V gene has CDR1 SQVTM and CDR2 ANQGSEA. CDR3 nucleotide sequence: TGCAGCGTGGCCGGGACAGATAATTCACCCCTCCACTTT. Amino acids: CSVAGTDNSPLHF.

This clonotype has just one count. The rearrangement uses TRBV6-6 and TRBJ1-6; TRBD1 aligns across 9 bases. Germline lookup yields CDR1 MNHNY and CDR2 SVGAGI (reference sequence). The V segment lost 7 bases and the J segment 8 bases; nucleotides outside the gene matches: 9. The CDR3 loop spans 15 amino acids. The CDR3 protein is CASIPTGGQDSPLHF. The CDR3 DNA sequence: TGTGCCAGCATTCCGACAGGGGGTCAGGATTCACCCCTCCACTTT.

The chain combines TRBV5-6 with TRBJ2-2; TRBD1 agrees at 10 bases. The length of the CDR3 is 16 residues. After removal of 4 bases from V and 5 bases from J, the junction contained 8 bases not matched to a gene. The germline gives CDR1 SGHDT, CDR2 YYEEEE. CDR3 loop: CASSHDRGRITGELFF. CDR3 coding DNA: TGTGCCAGCAGCCACGACAGGGGGCGCATTACCGGGGAGCTGTTTTTT.

This chain uses TRBV25-1 with TRBJ2-7; 9 nucleotides align to TRBD1. Losses at the gene ends were 7 bases for V and 4 bases for J; bases not matched to a gene: 5. The CDR3 sequence is 13 residues long. Germline V gives CDR1 MGHDK, CDR2 SYGVNS. The CDR3 bases are TGTGCCAGCACGGGACAGGGCTTATACGAGCAGTACTTC. It translates to CASTGQGLYEQYF.

The chain recombines TRBV6-4 with TRBJ2-1; D may be TRBD1 or TRBD2 (5 bases each). Trimming cost V 4 bases and J 0 bases, with 10 bases left between them. The CDR3 totals 15 residues. The germline CDR1 and CDR2 sequences are MRHNA and SNTAGT. CDR3 amino acids: CASSAEGSSYNEQFF. The CDR3 DNA sequence: TGTGCCAGCAGTGCTGAGGGGAGCTCCTACAATGAGCAGTTCTTC.

The V gene is TRBV27, the J gene TRBJ1-1, with D possibly TRBD1 on 5 matching bases. This CDR3 has 15 amino acids. Germline CDR1 reads MNHEY; CDR2 reads SMNVEV (reference sequence). V lost 5 bases, J lost 1 base, and 14 bases lay in between. Here the CDR3 DNA reads TGTGCCAGCAGTCGCCGCGGGGCAGCGAACACTGAAGCTTTCTTT. The encoded protein is CASSRRGAANTEAFF.

The chain joins TRBV7-9 to TRBJ1-5; D is possibly TRBD1 (5 bases). The CDR3 has 14 amino acids. Trimming shortened V by 5 bases and J by 5 bases, and 13 bases separated the two germline ends. Germline V lookup: CDR1 SEHNR, CDR2 FQNEAQ (reference sequence). The CDR3 DNA sequence: TGTGCCAGCAGCGGGGCAGAAACCCATCAGCCCCAGCATTTT. Amino acid sequence: CASSGAETHQPQHF.

The genes are TRBV30 and TRBJ1-1; D unresolved. CDR1 is GTSNPN and CDR2 is SVGIG in the germline V gene (reference sequence). The CDR3 covers 12 residues. V was shortened by 3 bases and J by 5 bases, with 10 bases between the two germline ends. In nucleotides, the CDR3 is TGTGCCTGGAGGGAGGGTGAGACTGAAGCTTTCTTT. Translated: CAWREGETEAFF.

The chain links TRBV6-2 or TRBV6-3 to TRBJ2-4; D perhaps matches TRBD2 (7 bases). The CDR3 is 11 residues long. V was pared by 8 bases and J by 8 bases, with 10 bases between. The germline CDR1 and CDR2 sequences are MNHEY and SVGEGT. This CDR3 is CASGGADIQYF. CDR3 nucleotides: TGTGCCAGCGGGGGGGCCGACATTCAGTACTTC.

This chain uses TRBV5-1 with TRBJ2-3; D is undetermined. Germline-derived CDR1 and CDR2 are SGHRS and YFSETQ. The CDR3 covers 14 residues. V dropped 3 bases and J dropped 4 bases, with 12 bases sitting between them. The CDR3 sequence: CASSYTPWADTQYF. The DNA for the CDR3 is TGCGCCAGCAGCTACACCCCCTGGGCAGATACGCAGTATTTT.